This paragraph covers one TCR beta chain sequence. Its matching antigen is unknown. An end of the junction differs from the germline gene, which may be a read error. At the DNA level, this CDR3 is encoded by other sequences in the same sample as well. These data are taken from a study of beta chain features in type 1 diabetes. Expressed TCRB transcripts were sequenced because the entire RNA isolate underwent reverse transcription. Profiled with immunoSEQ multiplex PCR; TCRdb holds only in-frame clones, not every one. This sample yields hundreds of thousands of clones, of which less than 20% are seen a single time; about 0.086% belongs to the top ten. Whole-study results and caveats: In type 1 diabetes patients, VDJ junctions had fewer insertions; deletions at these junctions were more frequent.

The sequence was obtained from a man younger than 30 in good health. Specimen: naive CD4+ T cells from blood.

CDR3 loop: CASSRTDTQYF. The CDR3 DNA is TGTGCCAGCAGCCGCACGGATACGCAGTATTTT. The chain carries TRBV7-9 and TRBJ2-3; D not certain. CDR3 length equals 11 residues. Germline-derived CDR1 and CDR2 are SEHNR and FQNEAQ (reference sequence).